A selection of T cell receptor beta chains follows, all from one sample in a study of beta chain features in type 1 diabetes. Here immunoSEQ multiplex PCR was the method, and the copy in TCRdb shows in-frame clones only, minus some. The sample has 60,000 to 75,000 clones, approximately 50% seen once. What was sequenced was central memory CD4+ T cells from blood. The receptors were gathered from a young man with type 1 diabetes. CDR3s include the opening cysteine and the closing phenylalanine or tryptophan. Fields, in order: V gene, clone size, J gene, D gene, CDR3 DNA, CDR3 protein. The D gene is left open where the match is weak. Clone size is stated in some rows and not others, as once, few, many or a class when expanded.

TRBV5-1	few	TRBJ2-1	TRBD2	TGCGCCAGCAGCTTGGGACTAGCGGGGTACGAGTCGTTCTTC	CASSLGLAGYESFF
TRBV4-1	-	TRBJ2-5	TRBD1	TGCGCCAGCAGCCCCGCGACAGGGGTGTTAGAGACCCAGTACTTC	CASSPATGVLETQYF
TRBV7-2	-	TRBJ2-2	TRBD2	TGTGCCAGCAGCTTAGAGGGCGGGAGTAAAGGGGAGCTGTTTTTT	CASSLEGGSKGELFF
TRBV5-1	-	TRBJ1-1	-	TGCGCCAGCAGCGTCGGAGACAGGCCCACTGAAGCTTTCTTT	CASSVGDRPTEAFF
TRBV18	-	TRBJ2-7	TRBD1	TGTGCCAGCTCCCCGGGACAGACCCACGAGCAGTACTTC	CASSPGQTHEQYF
TRBV5-1	few	TRBJ2-1	TRBD2	TGCGCCAGCAGCCCTAGCCAACTAGCGGGGGGCTACAATGAGCAGTTCTTC	CASSPSQLAGGYNEQFF
TRBV29-1	few	TRBJ2-5	TRBD1	TGCAGCGCGCCCGGACAGGGGGAGACCCAGTACTTC	CSAPGQGETQYF
TRBV9	-	TRBJ2-5	TRBD1	TGTGCCAGCAGCGTAGTGGGACAGGGGGCTTTTGGGGAGACCCAGTACTTC	CASSVVGQGAFGETQYF
TRBV5-6	-	TRBJ1-2	TRBD1	TGTGCCAGCAGCATCATGACAGGGGGCACGAACTATGGCTACACCTTC	CASSIMTGGTNYGYTF
TRBV7-2	-	TRBJ2-7	TRBD2	TGTGCCAGCAGTTCCGCTAGCGGGAGTGGATACGAGCAGTACTTC	CASSSASGSGYEQYF
TRBV6-5	few	TRBJ2-7	TRBD1	TGTGCCAGCAGTTCCCCCCGACAGGGGCAGGGCTACGAGCAGTACTTC	CASSSPRQGQGYEQYF
TRBV10-3	-	TRBJ1-3	-	TGTGCCATCAGTGAAAACAGGGTGGTCTCTGGAAACACCATATATTTT	CAISENRVVSGNTIYF
TRBV5-8	-	TRBJ2-3	TRBD2	TGTGCCAGCAGCTTGGGTGCGCCGGGGGGGTCGTACACAGATACGCAGTATTTT	CASSLGAPGGSYTDTQYF
TRBV6-6	few	TRBJ2-7	-	TGTGCCAGCAGTTACTCCGGACAGTCCTACGAGCAGTACTTC	CASSYSGQSYEQYF
TRBV5-1	-	TRBJ2-7	-	TGCGCCAGCAGCTTGGGGGGCTCCCAAGCCTACGAGCAGTACTTC	CASSLGGSQAYEQYF
TRBV7-9	-	TRBJ1-4	-	TGTGCCAGCAGCCAAGACAGGATATCTAATGAAAAACTGTTTTTT	CASSQDRISNEKLFF
TRBV2	few	TRBJ1-6	-	TGTGCCAGCGGGAGGGGAACCGAGGTTTCACCCCTCCACTTT	CASGRGTEVSPLHF
TRBV7-9	-	TRBJ2-7	-	TGTGCCAGCAGCCAGTACCAGGGCGAGCAGTACTTC	CASSQYQGEQYF
TRBV27	-	TRBJ1-6	TRBD1	TGTGCCAGCAGCCGGACAGGGGCCCTCTATAATTCACCCCTCCACTTT	CASSRTGALYNSPLHF
TRBV11-2	-	TRBJ2-1	TRBD2	TGTGCCAGCAGCCCCGGGACTAGCGGGACTGAGCAGTTCTTC	CASSPGTSGTEQFF
TRBV5-1	few	TRBJ2-1	TRBD2	TGCGCCAGCAGCTCCACGGGAGGCAATGAGCAGTTCTTC	CASSSTGGNEQFF
TRBV11-1	-	TRBJ2-7	-	TGTGCCAGCAGCTTGGAGGCAGGGGCCCCCTTGGAGCAGTACTTC	CASSLEAGAPLEQYF
TRBV6-1	-	TRBJ1-6	-	TGTGCCAGCAGTGAATTAGGGGCCGGCGATTCACCCCTCCACTTT	CASSELGAGDSPLHF
TRBV6-1	few	TRBJ1-5	-	TGTGCCAGCAGTGGGCACGGACAGTATAGCAATCAGCCCCAGCATTTT	CASSGHGQYSNQPQHF
TRBV7-8	-	TRBJ2-5	TRBD2	TGTGCCGGTAGCGGGAGGGTGCAGGAGACCCAGTACTTC	CAGSGRVQETQYF
TRBV5-4	-	TRBJ2-1	TRBD2	TGTGCCAGCAGCCCCCAAGATGGCGGGAGCTCCTACAATGAGCAGTTCTTC	CASSPQDGGSSYNEQFF
TRBV30	-	TRBJ1-1	TRBD1	TGTGCCTGGAGTACCCGACAGGGAACTCTGAACACTGAAGCTTTCTTT	CAWSTRQGTLNTEAFF
TRBV28	-	TRBJ2-7	TRBD2	TGTGCCAGCAACCAACCAAATGGAGCTAGCGGGAGCGAGCAGTACTTC	CASNQPNGASGSEQYF
TRBV4-1	-	TRBJ2-7	-	TGCGCCAGCAGCCAAGGTCTCAGGGGGGTCGAGCAGTACTTC	CASSQGLRGVEQYF
TRBV5-1	-	TRBJ1-2	-	TGCGCCAGCAGCGCGACAGTGGGGGGCTATGGCTACACCTTC	CASSATVGGYGYTF
TRBV5-1	few	TRBJ2-5	TRBD1	TGCGCCAGCAGCTTTGGGACAGCTCAAGAGACCCAGTACTTC	CASSFGTAQETQYF
TRBV27	few	TRBJ2-3	-	TGTGCCAGCAGTCCCAGCATAGCCCGTGTCGATACGCAGTATTTT	CASSPSIARVDTQYF
TRBV4-2	-	TRBJ2-3	TRBD2	TGTGCCAGCAGCCAAGTGATTCACGGGGGGGCAGGAGATACGCAGTATTTT	CASSQVIHGGAGDTQYF
TRBV2	-	TRBJ2-7	TRBD1	TGTGCCAGCAGTCAGGGACAGGGGTCACCCTACGAGCAGTACTTC	CASSQGQGSPYEQYF
TRBV6-1	-	TRBJ1-2	-	TGTGCCAGCAGTGAATCCGGAGGGATCTATGGCTACACCTTC	CASSESGGIYGYTF
TRBV7-9	-	TRBJ1-1	-	TGTGCCAGCCGGGGGGAAGGGAACACTGAAGCTTTCTTT	CASRGEGNTEAFF
TRBV7-8	few	TRBJ2-7	TRBD1	TGTGCCAGCAGCTTAGTTGGACAGGGATCCGAGCAGTACTTC	CASSLVGQGSEQYF
TRBV9	-	TRBJ1-3	-	TGTGCCAGCAGCGTAGTAGGGGCCCTCTCTGGAAACACCATATATTTT	CASSVVGALSGNTIYF
TRBV7-2	-	TRBJ2-5	-	TGTGCCAGCAGCTTATCCCAGGGGCAAGAGACCCAGTACTTC	CASSLSQGQETQYF
TRBV18	-	TRBJ1-1	TRBD1	TGTGCCAGCTCACCCCGCGGACAGGGGGCCACTGAAGCTTTCTTT	CASSPRGQGATEAFF
TRBV11-3	-	TRBJ1-1	-	TGTGCCAGCAGCTTCCAGGCGACTGAAGCTTTCTTT	CASSFQATEAFF
TRBV30	-	TRBJ2-3	-	TGTGCTCTGGATGGAGGGCCCAGCACAGATACGCAGTATTTT	CALDGGPSTDTQYF
TRBV5-1	-	TRBJ1-1	-	TGCGCCAGCAGCGCCACCTCAGGGGCAGTAACTGAAGCTTTCTTT	CASSATSGAVTEAFF
TRBV13	-	TRBJ2-5	TRBD2	TGTGCCAGCAGCCCCAGGACTAGCGGGGACAAGACCCAGTACTTC	CASSPRTSGDKTQYF
TRBV2	-	TRBJ2-1	-	TGTGCCAGCAGTGAAGACAGGGAGCAGTTCTTC	CASSEDREQFF
TRBV19	-	TRBJ2-1	TRBD2	TGTGCCAGTAGTACTTCCGGGACTAAGCAGTTCTTC	CASSTSGTKQFF
TRBV5-6	-	TRBJ1-1	TRBD1	TGTGCCAGCAGTTACGACAGGGGAAACACTGAAGCCTTCTTT	CASSYDRGNTEAFF
TRBV18	few	TRBJ2-1	-	TGTGCCAGCTCACCAGAGCAGGGTAGTTCCGGTGAGCAGTTCTTC	CASSPEQGSSGEQFF
TRBV9	-	TRBJ2-2	-	TGTGCCAGCAGTACCGGACAGAAGAACACCGGGGAGCTGTTTTTT	CASSTGQKNTGELFF
TRBV6-5	few	TRBJ1-1	-	TGTGCCAGCAGTTACTCTAATTACATGAACACTGAAGCTTTCTTT	CASSYSNYMNTEAFF